The text below deals with one T cell receptor (beta chain). Clones were sequenced by immunoSEQ multiplex PCR, and TCRdb holds only the in-frame ones, with some missing. Among under 80,000 clones listed, around nine tenths were seen once. The germline gives CDR1 SGHRS, CDR2 YFSETQ. The trim removed 4 bases at V and 2 bases at J, leaving 7 bases unmatched. This CDR3 is 16 amino acids long. Regarding time point: cycle 4 day 1 (C4D1), after around six weeks of nivolumab. There was relapse after autologous stem cell transplantation in every patient, and there was variation in brentuximab vedotin exposure. Complete response, partial response or progressive disease was each patient's best response. These data belong to a study of PD-1 blockade in classical Hodgkin lymphoma. Study-level information: Administration of nivolumab to patients was at 3 mg/kg intravenously every 2 weeks.

The material sequenced was peripheral blood mononuclear cells (PBMCs), taken before the fourth cycle of nivolumab. This TCR derives from a human donor with classical Hodgkin lymphoma. This rearrangement joins TRBV5-1 to TRBJ2-2, with 8 nucleotides matching TRBD2. CDR3 bases: TGCGCCAGCAGCGCGACCGGGACTAGTAACACCGGGGAGCTGTTTTTT. Protein sequence: CASSATGTSNTGELFF.